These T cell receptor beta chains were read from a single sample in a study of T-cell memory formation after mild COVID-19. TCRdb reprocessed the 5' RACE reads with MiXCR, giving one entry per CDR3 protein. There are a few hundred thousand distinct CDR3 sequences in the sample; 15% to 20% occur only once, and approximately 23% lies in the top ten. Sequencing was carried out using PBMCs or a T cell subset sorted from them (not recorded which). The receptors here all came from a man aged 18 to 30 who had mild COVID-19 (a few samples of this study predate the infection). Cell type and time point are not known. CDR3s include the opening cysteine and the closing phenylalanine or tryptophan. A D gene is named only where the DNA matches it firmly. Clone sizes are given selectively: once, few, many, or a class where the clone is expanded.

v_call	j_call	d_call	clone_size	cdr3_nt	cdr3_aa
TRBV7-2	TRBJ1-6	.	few	TGTGCCAGCAGCCCGGTCCCGGGACCTTATTCACCCCTCCACTTT	CASSPVPGPYSPLHF
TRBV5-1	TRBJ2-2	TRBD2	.	TGCGCCACCCGACGAGCGGGGGGGCCCGGCACCGGGGAGCTGTTTTTT	CATRRAGGPGTGELFF
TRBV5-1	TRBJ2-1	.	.	TGCGCCAGCGACCCCGGGGCATCCTCCTACAATGAGCAGTTCTTC	CASDPGASSYNEQFF
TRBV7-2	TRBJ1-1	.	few	TGTGCCAGCAGCCCTTGGGGAGGGAGGGTTGAAGCTTTCTTT	CASSPWGGRVEAFF
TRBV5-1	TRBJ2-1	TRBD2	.	TGCGCCAGCGTAACTTACTCGGGGGAGGGTGAGCAGTTCTTC	CASVTYSGEGEQFF
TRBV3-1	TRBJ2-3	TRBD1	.	TGTGCCAGCAGCCATCCAGGGGGCGGAGATACGCAGTATTTT	CASSHPGGGDTQYF
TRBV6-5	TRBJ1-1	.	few	TGTGCCAGCACGGCGAGGAACACTGAAGCTTTCTTT	CASTARNTEAFF
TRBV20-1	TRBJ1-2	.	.	TGCAGTGCTAGAACACAGCCGATATATAACTATGGCTACACCTTC	CSARTQPIYNYGYTF
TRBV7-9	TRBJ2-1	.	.	TGTGCCAGCAGCGGAGAGGCGGGTACTATGGGTGAGCAGTTCTTC	CASSGEAGTMGEQFF
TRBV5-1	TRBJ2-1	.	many	TGCGCCAGCAGCCCCGGGACACGAGTGCTTTACAATGAGCAGTTCTTC	CASSPGTRVLYNEQFF
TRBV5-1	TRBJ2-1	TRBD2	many	TGCGCCAGCAGTCGGAGCGGGGGACACTACAATGAGCAGTTCTTC	CASSRSGGHYNEQFF
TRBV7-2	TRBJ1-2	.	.	TGTGCCAGCAGCCAAGGTGGGGGCGCTAACTATGGCTACACCTTC	CASSQGGGANYGYTF
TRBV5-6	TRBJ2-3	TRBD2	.	TGTGCCAGCAGCCGGGGACTAGCGGGCACAGATACGCAGTATTTT	CASSRGLAGTDTQYF
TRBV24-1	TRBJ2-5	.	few	TGTGCCACCAGTGACCCTACTGGAGAGACCCAGTACTTC	CATSDPTGETQYF
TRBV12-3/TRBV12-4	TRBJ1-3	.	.	TGTGCCAGCAGTCCCGAGGCAGGGGCGGGAAACACCATATATTTT	CASSPEAGAGNTIYF
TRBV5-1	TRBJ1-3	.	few	TGCGCCAGCAGCCCGGGGGTAGGTGGAAACACCATATATTTT	CASSPGVGGNTIYF
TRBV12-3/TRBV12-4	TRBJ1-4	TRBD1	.	TGTGCCAGCGGACAGGGGTACGAAAAACTGTTTTTT	CASGQGYEKLFF
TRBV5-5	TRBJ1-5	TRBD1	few	TGTGCCAGCAGTTTTTTCAGGGGGGCGAATCAGCCCCAGCATTTT	CASSFFRGANQPQHF
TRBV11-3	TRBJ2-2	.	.	TGTGCCAGCAGCACAGGGTGGGGTGGCACCGGGGAGCTGTTTTTT	CASSTGWGGTGELFF
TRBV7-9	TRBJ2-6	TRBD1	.	TGTGCCAGCAGCTTAGATGACAGGGTGGCTGGGGCCAACGTCCTGACTTTC	CASSLDDRVAGANVLTF
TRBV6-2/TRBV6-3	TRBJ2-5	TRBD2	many	TGTGCCAGCAGTTACCCGAGTAGGACTAGCAGAGGGGAGACCCAGTACTTC	CASSYPSRTSRGETQYF
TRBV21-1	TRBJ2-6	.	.	TGTGCCAGCAGCAAAGTTGGGGACAGGGACGCTGGGGCCAACGTCCTGACTTTC	CASSKVGDRDAGANVLTF
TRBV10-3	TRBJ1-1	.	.	TGTGCCATCAGGCCCCGGGACGGCACTGAAGCTTTCTTT	CAIRPRDGTEAFF
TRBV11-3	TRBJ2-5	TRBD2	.	TGTGCCAGCAGCTTGGGCTCGGCTAGCGGGGAAGAGACCCAGTACTTC	CASSLGSASGEETQYF
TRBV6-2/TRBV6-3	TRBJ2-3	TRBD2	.	TGTGCCAGCGGTAGAGCGGGGGGGCCATCCGATACGCAGTATTTT	CASGRAGGPSDTQYF
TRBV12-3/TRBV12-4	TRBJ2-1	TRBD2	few	TGTGCCAGCAGTTTCGGACTAGCGGGCGTGGAGTTCTTC	CASSFGLAGVEFF
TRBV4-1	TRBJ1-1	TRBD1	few	TGCGCCAGCAGCCAAGAGGGACAGTCTGACACTGAAGCTTTCTTT	CASSQEGQSDTEAFF
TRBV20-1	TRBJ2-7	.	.	TGCAGTGCTCCTGAATCAACAGGGTCGAACTACGAGCAGTACTTC	CSAPESTGSNYEQYF
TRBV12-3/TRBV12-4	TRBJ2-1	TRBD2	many	TGTGCCAGCAGTTACTTAGCGGGGCAGCAGTTCTTC	CASSYLAGQQFF
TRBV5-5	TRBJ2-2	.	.	TGTGCCAGCAGCTTGGGACAGAGGACCGGGGAGCTGTTTTTT	CASSLGQRTGELFF
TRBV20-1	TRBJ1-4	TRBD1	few	TGCAGTGTTGCAGGCCCAGGGGGTGAAAAACTGTTTTTT	CSVAGPGGEKLFF
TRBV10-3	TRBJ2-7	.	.	TGTGCCACCACGCCTCTTTGGGGGACAACCCTATACGAGCAGTACTTC	CATTPLWGTTLYEQYF
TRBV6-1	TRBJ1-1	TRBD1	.	TGTGCCACCTTTCGCAGGGGGATGAACACTGAAGCTTTCTTT	CATFRRGMNTEAFF
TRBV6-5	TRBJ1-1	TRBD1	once	TGTGCCAGCAGTTACCATACAGGGGGCCGGACTGAAGCTTTCTTT	CASSYHTGGRTEAFF
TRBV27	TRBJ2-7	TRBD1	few	TGTGCCAGCACCCGGACAGGCGCCTACGAGCAGTACTTC	CASTRTGAYEQYF
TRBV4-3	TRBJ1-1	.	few	TGCGCCAGCAGCCAGTCCCCAGGGGCGCTCTTAGCTTTCTTT	CASSQSPGALLAFF
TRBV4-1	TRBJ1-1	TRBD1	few	TGCGCCAGCAGCCAAGATGCACAGGGGGCGCGATGGACTGAAGCTTTCTTT	CASSQDAQGARWTEAFF
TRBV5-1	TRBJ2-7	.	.	TGCGCCAGCAGCGGCGGGACGTTCGCCTACGAGCAGTACTTC	CASSGGTFAYEQYF
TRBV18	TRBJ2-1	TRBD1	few	TGTGCCAGCCCCCGACAGGGTTACTACAATGAGCAGTTCTTC	CASPRQGYYNEQFF
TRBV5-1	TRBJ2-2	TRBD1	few	TGCGCCAGCAGCTTGGAAGGGGGCCGGTACACCGGGGAGCTGTTTTTT	CASSLEGGRYTGELFF
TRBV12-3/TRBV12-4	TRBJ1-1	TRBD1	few	TGTGCCAGCAGTCCGGGACAGGCGGAGAACACTGAAGCTTTCTTT	CASSPGQAENTEAFF
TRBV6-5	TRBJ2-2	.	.	TGTGCCAGCAGTTACCCGTCCGGGGGAGGCACCGGGGAGCTGTTTTTT	CASSYPSGGGTGELFF
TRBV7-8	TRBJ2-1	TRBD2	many	TGTGCCAGCAGCTTATCGTCGGGACTATACAATGAGCAGTTCTTC	CASSLSSGLYNEQFF
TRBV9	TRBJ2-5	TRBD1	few	TGTGCCAGCAGCGCGGGACAGGGGAGGGAGACCCAGTACTTC	CASSAGQGRETQYF
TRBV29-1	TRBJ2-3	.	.	TGCAGCGCCGGGGTGCGGGGAGATACGCAGTATTTT	CSAGVRGDTQYF
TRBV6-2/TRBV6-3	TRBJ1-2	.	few	TGTGCCAGCAGACGCGCAGGGGCCATTAACTATGGCTACACCTTC	CASRRAGAINYGYTF
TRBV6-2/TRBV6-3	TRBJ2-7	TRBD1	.	TGTGCCAGCACCTACACCTCAGGACAGGGGGACGTATACGAGCAGTACTTC	CASTYTSGQGDVYEQYF
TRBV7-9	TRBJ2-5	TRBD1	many	TGTGCCAGCAAGCCGGGACAGGGTAGAGAGACCCAGTACTTC	CASKPGQGRETQYF
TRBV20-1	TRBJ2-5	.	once	TGCAGTGCTAGAGTTGGGGGGGCCTCCCAAGAGACCCAGTACTTC	CSARVGGASQETQYF
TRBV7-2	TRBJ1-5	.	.	TGTGCCAGCAGCTTACAGGTTGGAACTCAGCCCCAGCATTTT	CASSLQVGTQPQHF
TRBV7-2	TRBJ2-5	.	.	TGTGCCAGCAGCCTAGAGGGACTTCCCAGGGAGACCCAGTACTTC	CASSLEGLPRETQYF
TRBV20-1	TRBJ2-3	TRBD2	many	TGCAGTGCTCTGACTGGGCGCGGGGGGGCCGATACGCAGTATTTT	CSALTGRGGADTQYF
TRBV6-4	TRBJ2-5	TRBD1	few	TGTGCCAGCAGTGACTCGAGCGAGACTTCGGATGGGACAGGGGGACAAGAGACCCAGTACTTC	CASSDSSETSDGTGGQETQYF
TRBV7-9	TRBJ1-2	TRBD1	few	TGTGCCAGCAGCTCGACAGGGGACTATGGCTACACCTTC	CASSSTGDYGYTF
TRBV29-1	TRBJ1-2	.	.	TGCAGCGTTGTGGAGAGTACTTATGGCTACACCTTC	CSVVESTYGYTF